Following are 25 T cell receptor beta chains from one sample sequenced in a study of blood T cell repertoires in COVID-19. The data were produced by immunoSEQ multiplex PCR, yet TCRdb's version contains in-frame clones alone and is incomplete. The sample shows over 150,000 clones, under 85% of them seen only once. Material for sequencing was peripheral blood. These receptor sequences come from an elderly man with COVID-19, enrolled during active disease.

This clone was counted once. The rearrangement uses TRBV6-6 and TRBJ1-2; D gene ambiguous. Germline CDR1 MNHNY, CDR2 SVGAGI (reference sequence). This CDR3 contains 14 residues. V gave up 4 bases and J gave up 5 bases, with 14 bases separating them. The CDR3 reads CASSSARAAYGYTF. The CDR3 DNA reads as TGTGCCAGCAGTTCCGCGAGGGCGGCTTATGGCTACACCTTC.

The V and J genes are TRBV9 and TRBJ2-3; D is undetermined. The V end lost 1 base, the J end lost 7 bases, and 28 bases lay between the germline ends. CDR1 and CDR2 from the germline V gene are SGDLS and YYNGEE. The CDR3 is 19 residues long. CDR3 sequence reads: CASSVTTQSRLLHTHTQYF. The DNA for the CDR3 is TGTGCCAGCAGCGTAACTACCCAGTCGCGGCTACTACACACCCATACGCAGTATTTT.

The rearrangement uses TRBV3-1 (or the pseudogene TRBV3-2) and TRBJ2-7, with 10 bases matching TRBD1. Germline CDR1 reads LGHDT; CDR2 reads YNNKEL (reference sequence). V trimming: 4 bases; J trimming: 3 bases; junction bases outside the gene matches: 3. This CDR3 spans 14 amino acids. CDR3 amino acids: CASSPGDRGYEQYF. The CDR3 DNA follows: TGTGCCAGCAGCCCAGGGGACAGGGGCTACGAGCAGTACTTC.

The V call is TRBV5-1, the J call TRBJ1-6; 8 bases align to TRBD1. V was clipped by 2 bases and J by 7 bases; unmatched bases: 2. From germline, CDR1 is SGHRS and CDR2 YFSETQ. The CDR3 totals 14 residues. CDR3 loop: CASSFGQGNSPLHF. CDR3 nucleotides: TGCGCCAGCAGCTTCGGACAGGGAAATTCACCCCTCCACTTT.

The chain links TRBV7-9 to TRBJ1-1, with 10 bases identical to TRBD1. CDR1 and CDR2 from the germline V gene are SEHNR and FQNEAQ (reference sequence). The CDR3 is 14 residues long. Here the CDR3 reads CAAGGTGVGTEAFF. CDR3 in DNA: TGTGCAGCGGGCGGGACAGGGGTAGGTACTGAAGCTTTCTTT.

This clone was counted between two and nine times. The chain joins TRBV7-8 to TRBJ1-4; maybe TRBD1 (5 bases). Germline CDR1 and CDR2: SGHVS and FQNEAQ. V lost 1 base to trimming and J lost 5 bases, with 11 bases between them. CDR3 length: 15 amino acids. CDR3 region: CASSLVLGGNEKLFF. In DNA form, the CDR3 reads TGTGCCAGCAGCTTAGTGCTGGGGGGAAATGAAAAACTGTTTTTT. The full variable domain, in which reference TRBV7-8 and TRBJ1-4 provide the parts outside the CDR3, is GAGVSQSPRYKVAKRGQDVALRCDPISGHVSLFWYQQALGQGPEFLTYFQNEAQLDKSGLPSDRFFAERPEGSVSTLKIQRTQQEDSAVYLCASSLVLGGNEKLFFGSGTQLSVL.

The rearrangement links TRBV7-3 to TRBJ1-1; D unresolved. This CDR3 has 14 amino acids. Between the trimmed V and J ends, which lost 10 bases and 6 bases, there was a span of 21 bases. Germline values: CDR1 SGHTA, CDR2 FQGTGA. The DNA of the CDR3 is TGTGCCACCTCGAAGACACCCACATCCGCTGAAGCTTTCTTT. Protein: CATSKTPTSAEAFF.

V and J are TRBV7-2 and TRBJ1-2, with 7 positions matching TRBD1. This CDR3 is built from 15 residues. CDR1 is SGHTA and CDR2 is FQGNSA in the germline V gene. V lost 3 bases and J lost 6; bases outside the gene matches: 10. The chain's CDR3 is CASSFGQGEWNGYTF. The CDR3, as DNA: TGTGCCAGCAGCTTCGGGCAGGGGGAGTGGAATGGCTACACCTTC.

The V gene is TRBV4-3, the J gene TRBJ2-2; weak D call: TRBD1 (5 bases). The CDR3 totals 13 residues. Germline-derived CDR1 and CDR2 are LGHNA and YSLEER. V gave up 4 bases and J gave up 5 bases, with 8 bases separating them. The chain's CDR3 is CASSPGRTGELFF. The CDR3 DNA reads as TGCGCCAGCAGCCCAGGGCGTACCGGGGAGCTGTTTTTT.

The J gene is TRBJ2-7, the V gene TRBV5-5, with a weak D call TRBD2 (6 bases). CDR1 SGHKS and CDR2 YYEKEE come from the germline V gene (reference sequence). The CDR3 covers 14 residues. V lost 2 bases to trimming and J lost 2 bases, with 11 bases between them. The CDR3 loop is CASSFAGPAYEQYF. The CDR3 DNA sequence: TGTGCCAGCAGCTTTGCGGGGCCCGCCTACGAGCAGTACTTC.

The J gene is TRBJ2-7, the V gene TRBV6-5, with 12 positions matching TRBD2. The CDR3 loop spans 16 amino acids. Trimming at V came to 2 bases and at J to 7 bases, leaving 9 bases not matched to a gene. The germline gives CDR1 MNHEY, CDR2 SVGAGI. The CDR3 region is CASSYSRTSGTLEQYF. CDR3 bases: TGTGCCAGCAGTTACAGCCGGACTAGCGGGACCTTGGAGCAGTACTTC.

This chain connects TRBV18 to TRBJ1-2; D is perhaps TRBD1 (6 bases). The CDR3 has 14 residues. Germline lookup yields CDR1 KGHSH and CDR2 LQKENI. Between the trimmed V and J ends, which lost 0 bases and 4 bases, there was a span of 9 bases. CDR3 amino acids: CASSPPGRGYGYTF. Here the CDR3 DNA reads TGTGCCAGCTCACCACCTGGCAGGGGCTATGGCTACACCTTC.

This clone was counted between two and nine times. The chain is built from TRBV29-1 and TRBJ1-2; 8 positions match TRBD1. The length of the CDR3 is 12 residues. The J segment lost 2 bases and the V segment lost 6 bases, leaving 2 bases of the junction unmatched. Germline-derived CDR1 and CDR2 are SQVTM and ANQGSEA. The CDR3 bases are TGCAGCGTAGGACAGGGAAACTATGGCTACACCTTC. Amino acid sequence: CSVGQGNYGYTF.

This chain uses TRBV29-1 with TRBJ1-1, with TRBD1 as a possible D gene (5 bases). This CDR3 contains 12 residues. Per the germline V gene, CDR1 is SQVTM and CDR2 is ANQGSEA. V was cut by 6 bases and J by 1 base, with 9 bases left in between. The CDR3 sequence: CSVADRNTEAFF. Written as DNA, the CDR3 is TGCAGCGTGGCTGACAGGAACACTGAAGCTTTCTTT. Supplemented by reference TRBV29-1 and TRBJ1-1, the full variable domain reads SAVISQKPSRDICQRGTSLTIQCQVDSQVTMMFWYRQQPGQSLTLIATANQGSEATYESGFVIDKFPISRPNLTFSTLTVSNMSPEDSSIYLCSVADRNTEAFFGQGTRLTVV.

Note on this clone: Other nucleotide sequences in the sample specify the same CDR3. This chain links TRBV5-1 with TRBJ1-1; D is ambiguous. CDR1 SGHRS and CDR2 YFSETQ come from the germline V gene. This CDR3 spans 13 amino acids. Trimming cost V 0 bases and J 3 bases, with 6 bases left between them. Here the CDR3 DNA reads TGCGCCAGCAGCTTGGGAGGAGACACTGAAGCTTTCTTT. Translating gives CASSLGGDTEAFF.

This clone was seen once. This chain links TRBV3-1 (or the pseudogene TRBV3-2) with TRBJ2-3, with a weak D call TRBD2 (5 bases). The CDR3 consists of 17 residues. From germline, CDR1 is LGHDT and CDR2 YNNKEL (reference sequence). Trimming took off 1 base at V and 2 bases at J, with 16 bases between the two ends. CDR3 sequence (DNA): TGTGCCAGCAGCCAAGGGGCCGGGGTGGAGAACACAGATACGCAGTATTTT. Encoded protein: CASSQGAGVENTDTQYF.

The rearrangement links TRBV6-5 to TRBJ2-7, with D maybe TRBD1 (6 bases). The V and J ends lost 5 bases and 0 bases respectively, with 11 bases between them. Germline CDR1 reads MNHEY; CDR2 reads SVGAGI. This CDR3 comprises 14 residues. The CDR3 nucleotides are TGTGCCAGCAGTAAGGCAGGGGTCTCCTACGAGCAGTACTTC. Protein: CASSKAGVSYEQYF.

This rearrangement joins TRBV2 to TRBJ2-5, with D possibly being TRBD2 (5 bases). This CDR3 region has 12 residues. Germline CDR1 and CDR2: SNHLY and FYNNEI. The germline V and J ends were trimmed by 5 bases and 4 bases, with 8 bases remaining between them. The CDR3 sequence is CASSLSGETQYF. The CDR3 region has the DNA TGTGCCAGCAGTTTAAGCGGAGAGACCCAGTACTTC.

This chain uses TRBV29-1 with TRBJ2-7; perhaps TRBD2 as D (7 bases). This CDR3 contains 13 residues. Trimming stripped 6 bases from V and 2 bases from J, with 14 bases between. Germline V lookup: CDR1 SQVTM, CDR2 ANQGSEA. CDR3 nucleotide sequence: TGCAGCGTCGAGGGGGGGGAAACCTACGAGCAGTACTTC. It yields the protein CSVEGGETYEQYF.

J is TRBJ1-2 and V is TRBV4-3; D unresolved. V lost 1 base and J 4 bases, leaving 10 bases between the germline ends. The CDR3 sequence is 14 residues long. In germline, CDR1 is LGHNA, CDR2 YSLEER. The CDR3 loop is CASSQAEVSYGYTF. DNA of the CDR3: TGCGCCAGCAGCCAAGCGGAGGTTTCCTATGGCTACACCTTC.

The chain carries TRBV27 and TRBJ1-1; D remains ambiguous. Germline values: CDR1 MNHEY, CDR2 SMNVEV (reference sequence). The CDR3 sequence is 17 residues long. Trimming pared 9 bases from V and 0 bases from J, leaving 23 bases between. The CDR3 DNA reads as TGTGCCAGTTTCCGAAACCCCATACAGCTAATGAACACTGAAGCTTTCTTT. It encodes CASFRNPIQLMNTEAFF.

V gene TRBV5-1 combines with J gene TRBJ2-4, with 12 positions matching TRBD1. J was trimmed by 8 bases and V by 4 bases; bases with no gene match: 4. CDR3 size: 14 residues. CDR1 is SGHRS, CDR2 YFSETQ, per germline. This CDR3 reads CASSPGDRGHIQYF. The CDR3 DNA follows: TGCGCCAGCAGCCCCGGGGACAGGGGGCACATTCAGTACTTC.

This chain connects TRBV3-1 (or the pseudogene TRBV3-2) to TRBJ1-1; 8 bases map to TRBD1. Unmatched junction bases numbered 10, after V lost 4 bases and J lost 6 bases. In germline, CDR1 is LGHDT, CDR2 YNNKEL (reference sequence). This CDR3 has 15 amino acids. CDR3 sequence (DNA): TGTGCCAGCAGCCCTAGTTTGGACAGGGCATCTGAAGCTTTCTTT. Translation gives CASSPSLDRASEAFF.

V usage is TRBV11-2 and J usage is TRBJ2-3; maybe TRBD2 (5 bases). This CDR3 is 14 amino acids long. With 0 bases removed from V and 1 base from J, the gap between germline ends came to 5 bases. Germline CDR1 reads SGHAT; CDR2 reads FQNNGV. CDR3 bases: TGTGCCAGCAGCTTAGAGCGGGGCACAGATACGCAGTATTTT. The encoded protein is CASSLERGTDTQYF.

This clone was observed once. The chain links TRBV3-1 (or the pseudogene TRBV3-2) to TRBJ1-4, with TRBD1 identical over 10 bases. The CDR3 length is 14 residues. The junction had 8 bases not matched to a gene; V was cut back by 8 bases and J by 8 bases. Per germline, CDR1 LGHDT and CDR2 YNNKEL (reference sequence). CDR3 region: CASRLGTGDEKLFF. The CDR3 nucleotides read TGTGCCAGCCGCTTGGGGACAGGGGACGAAAAACTGTTTTTT.